The present entry profiles one TCR beta chain with its context. Profiled with immunoSEQ multiplex PCR; TCRdb holds only in-frame clones, not every one. Of over 650,000 clones in the sample, approximately 89% were seen once. This entry comes from a study of shared T cell receptors in the human thymus. The same sample was also studied in work on human thymus T cells. From that paper: Having corrective surgery for congenital heart defects, healthy Finnish infants were the ones who donated. In corrective heart surgery, resections were taken, and these provided the thymus tissue. Thymic and blood repertoires appeared to show biased V and J gene usage. Related research examined unrelated individuals and reported that their thymic repertoires overlapped highly.

The sequencing sample was made of thymocytes. The sequence came from a boy under two years old with a congenital heart defect.

The CDR3 DNA sequence: TGTGCCAGCAGCTTAACGGCGACCCGACAGGGACATTCACCCCTCCACTTT. Its translation: CASSLTATRQGHSPLHF. The V call is TRBV7-9, the J call TRBJ1-6; 7 bases map to TRBD1. Germline CDR1 SEHNR, CDR2 FQNEAQ (reference sequence). The J segment lost 8 bases and the V segment lost 2 bases, leaving 12 bases of the junction unmatched. This CDR3 has 17 amino acids.